The 18 T cell receptor beta chains in this list originate from one sample, sequenced in a study of control samples from healthy donors and cancer patients. Produced via immunoSEQ multiplex PCR; TCRdb's table is partial and in-frame only. Found here are 78,000 or so clones, 87% of them singletons; the top ten hold under 4.5%. Sequenced sample: blood. The origin of the receptors is a woman aged 45-59 years in good health.

V and J are TRBV9 and TRBJ1-1, with a possible D match to TRBD1 (5 bases). The CDR3 has 17 amino acids. Trimming removed 0 bases at V and 1 base at J, with 16 bases between. Germline V gene lookup returns CDR1 SGDLS and CDR2 YYNGEE. The CDR3 here is CASSVEPGPRGNTEAFF. Here the CDR3 DNA reads TGTGCCAGCAGCGTAGAACCGGGGCCCAGAGGGAACACTGAAGCTTTCTTT.

The chain couples TRBV19 to TRBJ1-1; weak D call: TRBD1 (6 bases). The CDR3 has 14 residues. Germline V CDR1 and CDR2: LNHDA, SQIVND (reference sequence). V dropped 4 bases and J dropped 4 bases, with 13 bases sitting between them. The CDR3 here is CASSTPRGTTEAFF. The CDR3 coding sequence is TGTGCCAGTAGTACCCCCAGGGGTACCACTGAAGCTTTCTTT. The entire variable domain, with the rest obtained from reference TRBV19 and TRBJ1-1, is as follows: DGGITQSPKYLFRKEGQNVTLSCEQNLNHDAMYWYRQDPGQGLRLIYYSQIVNDFQKGDIAEGYSVSREKKESFPLTVTSAQKNPTAFYLCASSTPRGTTEAFFGQGTRLTVV.

Only one count was recorded for this clone. The chain couples TRBV2 to TRBJ1-2; TRBD1 is a possible D gene (6 bases). The germline V and J ends were trimmed by 6 bases and 4 bases, with 6 bases remaining between them. This CDR3 has 11 amino acids. Germline V lookup: CDR1 SNHLY, CDR2 FYNNEI. The CDR3 loop reads CASRGGYGYTF. The CDR3 DNA reads TGTGCCAGCAGAGGGGGCTATGGCTACACCTTC.

The V call is TRBV19, the J call TRBJ2-5, with TRBD2 identical over 11 bases. The germline V gene has CDR1 LNHDA and CDR2 SQIVND (reference sequence). Losses at the gene ends were 7 bases for V and 4 bases for J; bases not matched to a gene: 8. The length of the CDR3 is 15 residues. The CDR3 sequence: CASTLSGGVRETQYF. CDR3 coding DNA: TGTGCCAGTACCCTTAGCGGGGGGGTGAGAGAGACCCAGTACTTC.

This chain links TRBV19 with TRBJ2-7; the D is unclear. The CDR3 loop spans 18 amino acids. The germline V and J ends were trimmed by 1 base and 2 bases, with 21 bases remaining between them. Germline assignment: CDR1 LNHDA and CDR2 SQIVND (reference sequence). DNA for the CDR3: TGTGCCAGTAGTATAGGGGCCCCCAGTCCAATCAGCCCCTACGAGCAGTACTTC. Encoded protein: CASSIGAPSPISPYEQYF.

The chain recombines TRBV9 with TRBJ2-2, with TRBD2 identical over 8 bases. V was clipped by 6 bases and J by 8 bases; unmatched bases: 12. The CDR3 loop spans 15 amino acids. Looked up from germline, CDR1 is SGDLS and CDR2 is YYNGEE. CDR3 sequence reads: CASTRLSGSAGELFF. In nucleotides, the CDR3 is TGTGCCAGCACCCGTCTAAGCGGGAGTGCGGGGGAGCTGTTTTTT.

V usage is TRBV30 and J usage is TRBJ1-2; D remains ambiguous. The CDR3 runs 13 residues. Germline V gives CDR1 GTSNPN, CDR2 SVGIG (reference sequence). The V gene lost 0 bases and the J gene lost 4 bases, with 9 bases spanning the gap. CDR3 in DNA: TGTGCCTGGAGTGTGGGGAGGACCTATGGCTACACCTTC. It translates to CAWSVGRTYGYTF.

This rearrangement joins TRBV5-1 to TRBJ2-3; D unclear. Trimming pared 0 bases from V and 5 bases from J, leaving 4 bases between. The CDR3 has 12 amino acids. Germline CDR1 SGHRS, CDR2 YFSETQ. CDR3 DNA: TGCGCCAGCAGCTTGGCAGGAGATACGCAGTATTTT. Protein sequence: CASSLAGDTQYF.

This clone was picked up a small number of times. J is TRBJ1-5 and V is TRBV18; no clear D. V lost 2 bases, J lost 3 bases, and 8 bases lay in between. The CDR3 extends over 14 amino acids. Per the germline V gene, CDR1 is KGHSH and CDR2 is LQKENI. The CDR3 loop is CASSPGRDNQPQHF. Written as DNA, the CDR3 is TGTGCCAGCTCACCAGGACGGGACAATCAGCCCCAGCATTTT.

The V and J genes are TRBV9 and TRBJ1-2, with TRBD1 matching 10 bases. Germline CDR1 and CDR2: SGDLS and YYNGEE. The CDR3 extends over 15 amino acids. The V gene end was trimmed by 0 bases and the J gene end by 5 bases; junction bases not matched to a gene: 4. Here the CDR3 DNA reads TGTGCCAGCAGCGTAGCCGGGACAGGGGTTTATGGCTACACCTTC. Translation gives CASSVAGTGVYGYTF.

The J gene is TRBJ1-2, the V gene TRBV28; 10 bases match TRBD1. Germline CDR1 and CDR2: MDHEN and SYDVKM. The CDR3 covers 14 residues. V lost 6 bases and J lost 7; bases outside the gene matches: 8. The CDR3, as DNA: TGTGCCAGCAGACAGACAGGGGGCACGTTTGGCTACACCTTC. Amino acid sequence: CASRQTGGTFGYTF.

V and J are TRBV19 and TRBJ2-2; D gene uncertain. Germline V gene lookup returns CDR1 LNHDA and CDR2 SQIVND (reference sequence). The V and J ends lost 6 bases and 0 bases respectively, with 8 bases between them. The CDR3 runs 14 residues. CDR3 region: CASRWRPNTGELFF. CDR3 in DNA: TGTGCCAGTAGGTGGCGGCCGAACACCGGGGAGCTGTTTTTT.

The J gene is TRBJ1-4, the V gene TRBV10-3; D is ambiguous. Germline V CDR1 and CDR2: ENHRY, SYGVKD. Trimming left V 0 bases short and J 2 bases short, with 7 bases between. The CDR3 sequence is 15 residues long. The chain's CDR3 is CAISESAETNEKLFF. CDR3 DNA: TGTGCCATCAGTGAGTCGGCGGAGACTAATGAAAAACTGTTTTTT.

The chain employs TRBV5-1 and TRBJ2-2; 8 positions match TRBD2. This CDR3 spans 15 amino acids. The germline CDR1 and CDR2 sequences are SGHRS and YFSETQ. The V segment lost 5 bases and the J segment 1 base; nucleotides outside the gene matches: 4. The CDR3 is CASRSGLGNTGELFF. The CDR3 DNA follows: TGCGCCAGCAGGTCGGGACTAGGGAACACCGGGGAGCTGTTTTTT.

The rearrangement links TRBV3-1 (or the pseudogene TRBV3-2) to TRBJ2-3; 12 nucleotides agree with TRBD2. This CDR3 contains 16 residues. Germline CDR1 and CDR2: LGHDT and YNNKEL (reference sequence). V shed 1 base and J 5 bases; nucleotides not matched to a gene: 4. CDR3 sequence reads: CASSQALAGGGDTQYF. In DNA, the CDR3 is TGTGCCAGCAGCCAAGCTCTAGCGGGGGGGGGAGATACGCAGTATTTT.

The chain is built from TRBV20-1 and TRBJ2-1; no firm D call. The CDR3 contains 13 residues. V was shortened by 3 bases and J by 10 bases, with 16 bases between the two germline ends. Germline CDR1 is DFQATT and CDR2 is SNEGSKA (reference sequence). The CDR3 DNA follows: TGCAGTGCTAGTATAGACTCCCTGAGGGAGCAGTTCTTC. The encoded protein is CSASIDSLREQFF.

The chain carries TRBV7-8 and TRBJ1-5; tentative D call: TRBD1 (5 bases). The CDR3 loop spans 14 amino acids. V lost 1 base to trimming and J lost 4 bases, with 8 bases between them. Germline CDR1 reads SGHVS; CDR2 reads FQNEAQ. CDR3: CASSLVQENQPQHF. Here the CDR3 DNA reads TGTGCCAGCAGCTTAGTACAGGAGAATCAGCCCCAGCATTTT.

The genes are TRBV15 and TRBJ2-5; 7 nucleotides match TRBD1. V lost 3 bases and J lost 5; bases outside the gene matches: 9. The CDR3 has 15 residues. Germline assignment: CDR1 LNHNV and CDR2 YYDKDF (reference sequence). CDR3 loop: CATSSKQGSRETQYF. CDR3 coding DNA: TGTGCCACCAGCAGCAAACAGGGGTCTAGGGAGACCCAGTACTTC.